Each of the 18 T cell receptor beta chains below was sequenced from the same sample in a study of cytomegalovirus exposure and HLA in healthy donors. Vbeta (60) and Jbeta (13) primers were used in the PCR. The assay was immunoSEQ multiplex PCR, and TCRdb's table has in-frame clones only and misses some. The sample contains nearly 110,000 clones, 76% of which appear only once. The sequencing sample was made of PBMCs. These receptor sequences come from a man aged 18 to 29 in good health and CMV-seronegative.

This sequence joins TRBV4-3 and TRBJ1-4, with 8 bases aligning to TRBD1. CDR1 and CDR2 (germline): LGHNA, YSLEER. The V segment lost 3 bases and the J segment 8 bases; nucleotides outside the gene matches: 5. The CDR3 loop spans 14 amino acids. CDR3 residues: CASSHGTGGEKLFF. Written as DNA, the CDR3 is TGCGCCAGCAGCCACGGGACAGGCGGGGAAAAACTGTTTTTT.

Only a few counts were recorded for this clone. The CDR3 loop reads CASSSRSGIEQFF. The DNA of the CDR3 is TGTGCCAGCTCTTCCAGGTCGGGGATCGAGCAGTTCTTC. The chain uses TRBV6-1 and TRBJ2-1; tentative D call: TRBD2 (5 bases). V was pared by 8 bases and J by 10 bases, with 18 bases between. CDR3 size: 13 residues. Germline CDR1 reads MNHNS; CDR2 reads SASEGT.

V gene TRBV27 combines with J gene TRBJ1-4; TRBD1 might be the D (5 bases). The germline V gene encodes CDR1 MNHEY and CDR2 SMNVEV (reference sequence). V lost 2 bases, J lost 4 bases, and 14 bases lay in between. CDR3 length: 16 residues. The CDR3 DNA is TGTGCCAGCAGTTTAAGGGCGGGGCTACTTAATGAAAAACTGTTTTTT. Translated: CASSLRAGLLNEKLFF.

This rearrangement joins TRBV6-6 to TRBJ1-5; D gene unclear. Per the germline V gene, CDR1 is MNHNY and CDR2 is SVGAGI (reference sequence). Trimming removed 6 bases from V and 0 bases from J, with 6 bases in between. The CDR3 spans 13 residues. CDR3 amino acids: CASSPHSNQPQHF. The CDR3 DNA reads TGTGCCAGCAGCCCCCATAGCAATCAGCCCCAGCATTTT.

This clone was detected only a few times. The CDR3, as DNA: TGTGCCAGCAGCTTGTTTCAGGGCTCCTATAATTCACCCCTCCACTTT. Translating it yields CASSLFQGSYNSPLHF. The chain links TRBV4-2 to TRBJ1-6; D might be TRBD1 (5 bases). Germline V CDR1 and CDR2: LGHNA, YNFKEQ. Trimming pared 5 bases from V and 0 bases from J, leaving 11 bases between. The CDR3 has 16 residues.

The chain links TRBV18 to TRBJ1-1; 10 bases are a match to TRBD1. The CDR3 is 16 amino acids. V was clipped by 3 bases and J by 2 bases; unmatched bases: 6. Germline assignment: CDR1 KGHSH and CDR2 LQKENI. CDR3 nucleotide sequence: TGTGCCAGCTCACCGTTTGGGACAGGGGTAAACACTGAAGCTTTCTTT. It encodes CASSPFGTGVNTEAFF.

The CDR3 DNA follows: TGTGCCATCAGTGCGGGGACTGGCACAGATACGCAGTATTTT. It codes for CAISAGTGTDTQYF. The V call is TRBV10-3, the J call TRBJ2-3; D might be TRBD2 (6 bases). With 4 bases removed from V and 1 base from J, the gap between germline ends came to 9 bases. The CDR3 covers 14 residues. The germline V gene encodes CDR1 ENHRY and CDR2 SYGVKD.

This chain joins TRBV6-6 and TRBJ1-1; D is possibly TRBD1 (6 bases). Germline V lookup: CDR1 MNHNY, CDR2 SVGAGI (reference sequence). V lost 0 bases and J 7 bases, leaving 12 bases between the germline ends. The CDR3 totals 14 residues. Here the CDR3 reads CASSYSYRVNEAFF. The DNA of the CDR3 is TGTGCCAGCAGTTACTCGTACAGGGTTAATGAAGCTTTCTTT.

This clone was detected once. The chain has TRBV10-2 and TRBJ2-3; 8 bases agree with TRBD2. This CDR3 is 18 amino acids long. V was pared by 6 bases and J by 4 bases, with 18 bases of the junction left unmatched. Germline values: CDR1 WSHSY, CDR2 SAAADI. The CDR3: CASSISGKDESMADTQYF. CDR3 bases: TGCGCCAGCAGCATTAGCGGGAAGGACGAGTCTATGGCAGATACGCAGTATTTT.

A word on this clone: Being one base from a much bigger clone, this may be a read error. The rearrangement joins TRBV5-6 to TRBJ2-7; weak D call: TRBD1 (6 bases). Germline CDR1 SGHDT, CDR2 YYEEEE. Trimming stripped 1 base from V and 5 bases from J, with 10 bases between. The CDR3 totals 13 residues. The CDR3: CASSLRTAHEQYF. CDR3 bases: TGTGCCAGCAGCTTGAGGACAGCCCACGAGCAGTACTTC.

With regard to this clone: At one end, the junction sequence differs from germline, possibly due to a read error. The CDR3 nucleotides are TGCACCAGCAGCCAAGGTACTCTCAGGGGCAATGAGCAGTTCTTC. Translation gives CTSSQGTLRGNEQFF. V and J are TRBV4-3 and TRBJ2-1; the D gene is possibly TRBD1 (6 bases). This CDR3 has 15 amino acids. Per the germline V gene, CDR1 is LGHNA and CDR2 is YSLEER.

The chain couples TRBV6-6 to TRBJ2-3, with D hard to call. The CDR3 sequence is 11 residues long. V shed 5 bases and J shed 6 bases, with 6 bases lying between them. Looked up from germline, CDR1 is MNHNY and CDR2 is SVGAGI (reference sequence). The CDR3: CASSPMDTQYF. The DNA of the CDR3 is TGTGCCAGCAGTCCCATGGATACGCAGTATTTT.

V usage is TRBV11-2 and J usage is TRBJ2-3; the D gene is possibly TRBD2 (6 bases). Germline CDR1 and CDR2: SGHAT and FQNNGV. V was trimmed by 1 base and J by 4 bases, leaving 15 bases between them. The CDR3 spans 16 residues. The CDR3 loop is CASSLGPQLASDTQYF. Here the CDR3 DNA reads TGTGCCAGCAGCTTAGGGCCCCAACTAGCATCAGATACGCAGTATTTT.

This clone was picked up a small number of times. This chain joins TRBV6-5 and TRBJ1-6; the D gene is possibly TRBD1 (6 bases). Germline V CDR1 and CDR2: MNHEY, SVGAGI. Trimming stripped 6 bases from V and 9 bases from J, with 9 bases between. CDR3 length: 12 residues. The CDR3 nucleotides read TGTGCCAGCAGGGACAGAGTTTCACCCCTCCACTTT. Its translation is CASRDRVSPLHF.

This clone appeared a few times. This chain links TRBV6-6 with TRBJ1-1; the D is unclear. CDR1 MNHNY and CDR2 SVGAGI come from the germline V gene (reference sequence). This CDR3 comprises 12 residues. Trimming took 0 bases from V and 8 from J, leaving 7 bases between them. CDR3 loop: CASSYSPREAFF. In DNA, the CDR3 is TGTGCCAGCAGTTACTCCCCGCGGGAAGCTTTCTTT.

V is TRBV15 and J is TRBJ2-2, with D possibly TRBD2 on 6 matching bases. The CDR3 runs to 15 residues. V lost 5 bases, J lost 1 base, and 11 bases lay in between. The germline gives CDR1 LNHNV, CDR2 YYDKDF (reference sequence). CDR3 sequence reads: CATSVGTGNTGELFF. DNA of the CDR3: TGTGCCACCAGCGTTGGGACTGGGAACACCGGGGAGCTGTTTTTT.

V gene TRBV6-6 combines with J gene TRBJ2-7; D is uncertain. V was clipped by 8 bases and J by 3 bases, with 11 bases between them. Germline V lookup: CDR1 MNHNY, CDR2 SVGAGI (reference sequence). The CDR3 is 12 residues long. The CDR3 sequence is CASLAGSYEQYF. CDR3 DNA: TGTGCCAGCCTGGCAGGTAGCTACGAGCAGTACTTC.

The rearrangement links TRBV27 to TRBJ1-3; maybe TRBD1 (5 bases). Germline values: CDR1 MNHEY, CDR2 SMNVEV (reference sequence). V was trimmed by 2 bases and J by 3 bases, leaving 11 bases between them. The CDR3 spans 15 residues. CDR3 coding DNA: TGTGCCAGCAGTTTAAACGGAGGGGTTGGAAACACCATATATTTT. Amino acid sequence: CASSLNGGVGNTIYF.